Described below is a single TCR beta chain sequence and its context. Antigen: not known. The entry originates in a study of beta chain features in type 1 diabetes. The germline V gene encodes CDR1 GTSNPN and CDR2 SVGIG (reference sequence). The CDR3 contains 13 residues. V was clipped by 3 bases and J by 4 bases, with 9 bases between them. Every isolated RNA sample was fully reverse transcribed, so sequencing captured expressed TCRB transcripts. TCRdb's table, derived via immunoSEQ multiplex PCR, lists solely in-frame clones and lacks some. The sample has about 650,000 clones, roughly 12% seen once. Study results and limitations: The study found moderately but significantly shorter TCRB CDR3s in all four CD4+ subsets of Type 1 diabetes patients.

The clonotype originates from a man aged 25 to 40 with type 1 diabetes. Sequencing was carried out using naive CD4+ T cells from blood. The chain recombines TRBV30 with TRBJ1-4; D unclear. CDR3 sequence: CAWRGSGNEKLFF. DNA of the CDR3: TGTGCCTGGAGGGGGTCGGGTAATGAAAAACTGTTTTTT. The full variable domain, rest sourced from reference TRBV30 and TRBJ1-4, is SQTIHQWPATLVQPVGSPLSLECTVEGTSNPNLYWYRQAAGRGLQLLFYSVGIGQISSEVPQNLSASRPQDRQFILSSKKLLLSDSGFYLCAWRGSGNEKLFFGSGTQLSVL.